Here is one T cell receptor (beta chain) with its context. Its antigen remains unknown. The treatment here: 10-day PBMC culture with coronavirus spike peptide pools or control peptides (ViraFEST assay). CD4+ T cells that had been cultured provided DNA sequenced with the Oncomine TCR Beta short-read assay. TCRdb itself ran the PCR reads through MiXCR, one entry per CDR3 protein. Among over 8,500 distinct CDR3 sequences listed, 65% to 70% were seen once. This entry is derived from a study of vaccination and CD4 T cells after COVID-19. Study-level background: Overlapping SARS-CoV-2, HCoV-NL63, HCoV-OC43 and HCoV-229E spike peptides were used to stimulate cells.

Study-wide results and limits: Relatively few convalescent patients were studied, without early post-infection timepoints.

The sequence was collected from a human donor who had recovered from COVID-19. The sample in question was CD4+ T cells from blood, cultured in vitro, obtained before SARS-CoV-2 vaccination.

DNA for the CDR3: TGTGCCAGCAGTCGAAAAGTAGCGGGAGAACCTCGGGATGAGCAGTTCTTC. Translating it yields CASSRKVAGEPRDEQFF. The chain is built from TRBV27 and TRBJ2-1, with TRBD2 matching 9 bases. J was trimmed by 8 bases and V by 5 bases; bases with no gene match: 16. CDR1 and CDR2 (germline): MNHEY, SMNVEV (reference sequence). The CDR3 has 17 amino acids.